One and the same sample provided the 28 T cell receptor beta chains below, sequenced in a study of T cell responses to AZD1222 COVID-19 vaccine. The method was immunoSEQ multiplex PCR; TCRdb's version includes in-frame clones alone and lacks a portion of them. The profile shows around 71,000 clones, roughly 85% of them singletons. The sample consisted of peripheral blood, taken on day 0 of AZD1222 vaccination. These receptors were obtained from an adult in good health.

The chain uses TRBV6-2 or TRBV6-3 and TRBJ1-5; D perhaps matches TRBD1 (5 bases). Per the germline V gene, CDR1 is MNHEY and CDR2 is SVGEGT. This CDR3 contains 14 residues. The V gene lost 5 bases and the J gene lost 10 bases, with 18 bases spanning the gap. CDR3 bases: TGTGCCAGCAGTCGGGACGGCCAACGTAGCCCCCAGCATTTT. Protein product: CASSRDGQRSPQHF.

CDR3 residues: CASSQDIGNSNQPQHF. CDR3 sequence (DNA): TGTGCCAGCAGCCAAGATATCGGAAATAGCAATCAGCCCCAGCATTTT. The chain links TRBV3-1 (or the pseudogene TRBV3-2) to TRBJ1-5; D remains unclear. Germline V gene lookup returns CDR1 LGHDT and CDR2 YNNKEL (reference sequence). CDR3 size: 16 residues. The V gene lost 0 bases and the J gene lost 0 bases, with 9 bases spanning the gap.

The CDR3 DNA sequence: TGCGCCAGCAGCCTAGTCCCAGGGACTCTGAACACCGGGGAGCTGTTTTTT. It translates to CASSLVPGTLNTGELFF. The chain uses TRBV4-1 and TRBJ2-2; TRBD2 is a possible D gene (6 bases). The CDR3 covers 17 residues. The germline V gene encodes CDR1 MGHRA and CDR2 YSYEKL. V was trimmed by 4 bases and J by 1 base, leaving 16 bases between them.

This clone was detected only a few times. This chain links TRBV19 with TRBJ1-1, with D hard to call. The ends were cut back, 5 bases at V and 4 bases at J, with 17 bases in the middle. The CDR3 spans 15 residues. Germline CDR1 LNHDA, CDR2 SQIVND (reference sequence). CDR3 loop: CASSALGVEGTEAFF. CDR3 DNA: TGTGCCAGTAGTGCCCTCGGGGTGGAAGGCACTGAAGCTTTCTTT.

The V call is TRBV7-2, the J call TRBJ1-3; D remains unclear. CDR3 length: 15 residues. CDR1 and CDR2 from the germline V gene are SGHTA and FQGNSA. Trimming pared 1 base from V and 0 bases from J, leaving 7 bases between. The DNA of the CDR3 is TGTGCCAGCAGCTTAGTGGCCATCTCTGGAAACACCATATATTTT. Its protein is CASSLVAISGNTIYF.

The V and J genes are TRBV5-4 and TRBJ2-7; maybe TRBD1 (5 bases). Deletions cut 7 bases from V and 0 bases from J, with 11 bases between. Per the germline V gene, CDR1 is SGHNT and CDR2 is YYREEE (reference sequence). This CDR3 comprises 13 residues. The CDR3 is CASSQALSYEQYF. The CDR3 nucleotides are TGTGCCAGCTCACAGGCCCTCTCCTACGAGCAGTACTTC.

The rearrangement links TRBV19 to TRBJ2-2; D possibly corresponds to TRBD2 (5 bases). The CDR3 loop spans 13 amino acids. CDR1 and CDR2 from the germline V gene are LNHDA and SQIVND (reference sequence). Trimming took 6 bases from V and 1 from J, leaving 6 bases between them. The CDR3 sequence: CASRLGNTGELFF. CDR3 DNA: TGTGCCAGTAGACTAGGGAACACCGGGGAGCTGTTTTTT.

This clone appeared once. The chain recombines TRBV15 with TRBJ1-2, with a tentative D call TRBD1 (5 bases). In germline, CDR1 is LNHNV, CDR2 YYDKDF (reference sequence). Trimming removed 1 base from V and 3 bases from J, with 21 bases in between. The CDR3 is 18 amino acids. The CDR3 DNA follows: TGTGCCACCAGCAGAGCTATAGGAGGGGTCGGGCCTTACTATGGCTACACCTTC. Translating it yields CATSRAIGGVGPYYGYTF.

A single count supports this clone. V and J are TRBV18 and TRBJ1-6; D is uncertain. V was clipped by 3 bases and J by 5 bases, with 5 bases between them. The CDR3 contains 13 residues. CDR1 and CDR2 from the germline V gene are KGHSH and LQKENI. CDR3 sequence: CASSPGNNSPLHF. The CDR3 DNA sequence: TGTGCCAGCTCACCGGGCAATAATTCACCCCTCCACTTT.

The V gene is TRBV5-6, the J gene TRBJ1-2; the match to TRBD1 covers 7 bases. The ends lost 3 bases at V and 1 base at J; junction bases unmatched: 3. Looked up from germline, CDR1 is SGHDT and CDR2 is YYEEEE. The CDR3 covers 14 residues. The CDR3 sequence: CASSYQGDNYGYTF. CDR3 DNA sequence: TGTGCCAGCAGCTACCAGGGGGATAACTATGGCTACACCTTC. The whole variable domain, remainder taken from reference TRBV5-6 and TRBJ1-2, is DAGVTQSPTHLIKTRGQQVTLRCSPKSGHDTVSWYQQALGQGPQFIFQYYEEEERQRGNFPDRFSGHQFPNYSSELNVNALLLGDSALYLCASSYQGDNYGYTFGSGTRLTVV.

The genes are TRBV27 and TRBJ2-1; D is tentatively TRBD1 or TRBD2 (5 bases each). The germline V gene has CDR1 MNHEY and CDR2 SMNVEV (reference sequence). The CDR3 has 14 amino acids. V shed 7 bases and J shed 7 bases, with 17 bases lying between them. Here the CDR3 reads CASTLSGTGNEQFF. The DNA of the CDR3 is TGTGCCAGCACCCTTTCCGGGACGGGAAATGAGCAGTTCTTC.

This clone was detected a few times. The chain couples TRBV28 to TRBJ2-5, with 9 positions matching TRBD2. There are 15 residues in the CDR3. The J segment lost 4 bases and the V segment lost 5 bases, leaving 8 bases of the junction unmatched. Looked up from germline, CDR1 is MDHEN and CDR2 is SYDVKM. The CDR3 here is CASSPPASGIETQYF. In nucleotides, the CDR3 is TGTGCCAGCAGTCCCCCGGCTAGCGGGATAGAGACCCAGTACTTC. Filled out from reference TRBV28 and TRBJ2-5, the complete variable domain reads DVKVTQSSRYLVKRTGEKVFLECVQDMDHENMFWYRQDPGLGLRLIYFSYDVKMKEKGDIPEGYSVSREKKERFSLILESASTNQTSMYLCASSPPASGIETQYFGPGTRLLVL.

The CDR3 nucleotides are TGTGCCAGCAGTTTCCTGGACAGCTACGAGCAGTACTTC. This codes for CASSFLDSYEQYF. This chain connects TRBV6-6 to TRBJ2-7; D might be TRBD1 (6 bases). Trimming stripped 4 bases from V and 3 bases from J, with 10 bases between. The germline V gene has CDR1 MNHNY and CDR2 SVGAGI (reference sequence). The CDR3 runs 13 residues.

This clone was seen just once. The chain carries TRBV5-4 and TRBJ2-1; D gene ambiguous. Looked up from germline, CDR1 is SGHNT and CDR2 is YYREEE (reference sequence). The CDR3 has 12 amino acids. Trimming left V 4 bases short and J 5 bases short, with 7 bases between. The CDR3 loop is CASSLLNNEQFF. In DNA form, the CDR3 reads TGTGCCAGCAGCCTGCTTAACAATGAGCAGTTCTTC.

This CDR3 is CASSLAVGVNTEAFF. DNA of the CDR3: TGTGCCAGCAGCTTGGCCGTAGGGGTAAACACTGAAGCTTTCTTT. The rearrangement links TRBV5-5 to TRBJ1-1, with D perhaps TRBD1 (5 bases). V gave up 0 bases and J gave up 2 bases, with 11 bases separating them. In germline, CDR1 is SGHKS, CDR2 YYEKEE (reference sequence). This CDR3 is built from 15 residues.

The rearrangement joins TRBV5-1 to TRBJ1-6; D might be TRBD1 (5 bases). There are 13 residues in the CDR3. Trimming shortened V by 2 bases and J by 8 bases, and 8 bases separated the two germline ends. Germline lookup yields CDR1 SGHRS and CDR2 YFSETQ. The CDR3 DNA follows: TGCGCCAGCAGCTTCAGGGACGATTCACCCCTCCACTTT. Translation: CASSFRDDSPLHF.

This chain joins TRBV5-5 and TRBJ2-1; unclear D gene. V was pared by 1 base and J by 14 bases, with 10 bases between. This CDR3 spans 11 amino acids. Germline loops: CDR1 SGHKS, CDR2 YYEKEE (reference sequence). The CDR3: CASSLSLVEFF. CDR3 nucleotide sequence: TGTGCCAGCAGCTTGAGTCTTGTGGAGTTCTTC.

The chain uses TRBV15 and TRBJ2-7, with no clear D. CDR3 length: 13 residues. Per the germline V gene, CDR1 is LNHNV and CDR2 is YYDKDF (reference sequence). Trimming took off 1 base at V and 5 bases at J, with 9 bases between the two ends. CDR3 sequence reads: CATSRVLEDEQYF. The CDR3 DNA follows: TGTGCCACCAGCAGAGTGTTGGAAGACGAGCAGTACTTC.

This sequence joins TRBV6-5 and TRBJ2-2; no firm D call. Germline CDR1 reads MNHEY; CDR2 reads SVGAGI. V lost 6 bases, J lost 0 bases, and 8 bases lay in between. The CDR3 consists of 14 residues. The CDR3 nucleotides are TGTGCCAGCAGGGCGGTCACGAACACCGGGGAGCTGTTTTTT. Protein: CASRAVTNTGELFF.

The V and J genes are TRBV19 and TRBJ2-7; no clear D gene. CDR1 is LNHDA, CDR2 SQIVND, per germline (reference sequence). This CDR3 spans 15 amino acids. V lost 3 bases to trimming and J lost 0 bases, with 12 bases between them. The CDR3 nucleotides are TGTGCCAGTAGTATGGGAAGGGCCCCCTCCTACGAGCAGTACTTC. It translates to CASSMGRAPSYEQYF.

This clone has a single count. V usage is TRBV6-5 and J usage is TRBJ2-2; the match to TRBD1 covers 9 bases. The germline V gene has CDR1 MNHEY and CDR2 SVGAGI. The V gene end was trimmed by 6 bases and the J gene end by 4 bases; junction bases not matched to a gene: 6. The CDR3 has 15 residues. DNA of the CDR3: TGTGCCAGCAGACAGGGGGCATTAAGCACCGGGGAGCTGTTTTTT. Protein sequence: CASRQGALSTGELFF.

V and J are TRBV7-9 and TRBJ1-4, with 8 bases matching TRBD1. Germline CDR1 and CDR2: SEHNR and FQNEAQ (reference sequence). V lost 1 base and J lost 7; bases outside the gene matches: 5. The CDR3 has 15 residues. The CDR3 here is CASSLVGQGGEKLFF. CDR3 in DNA: TGTGCCAGCAGCTTAGTCGGACAGGGTGGTGAAAAACTGTTTTTT.

The chain carries TRBV9 and TRBJ2-1; 9 nucleotides agree with TRBD1. The J segment lost 7 bases and the V segment lost 4 bases, leaving 9 bases of the junction unmatched. CDR1 is SGDLS, CDR2 YYNGEE, per germline. This CDR3 is built from 15 residues. The chain's CDR3 is CASSNRDRVLNEQFF. The CDR3 DNA sequence: TGTGCCAGCAGCAACCGGGACAGGGTCTTGAATGAGCAGTTCTTC.

The chain links TRBV4-3 to TRBJ1-1; the D is unclear. V lost 0 bases to trimming and J lost 4 bases, with 12 bases between them. CDR1 LGHNA and CDR2 YSLEER come from the germline V gene. This CDR3 spans 15 amino acids. The chain's CDR3 is CASSQEMGAGTEAFF. Written as DNA, the CDR3 is TGCGCCAGCAGCCAAGAAATGGGAGCGGGCACTGAAGCTTTCTTT.

This clone has more than one count but fewer than ten. This could be a read error, since a much larger clone is one nucleotide away. The chain links TRBV6-5 to TRBJ2-5; TRBD2 matches at 12 bases. V shed 0 bases, J shed 4 bases, and the junction held 0 bases outside the gene matches. CDR3 length: 15 residues. The germline CDR1 and CDR2 sequences are MNHEY and SVGAGI. The CDR3 here is CASSYSTSGRETQYF. The CDR3, as DNA: TGTGCCAGCAGTTACTCGACTAGCGGGAGAGAGACCCAGTACTTC.

This clone occurred once. V gene TRBV5-1 combines with J gene TRBJ1-5; D unresolved. Germline CDR1 reads SGHRS; CDR2 reads YFSETQ. The CDR3 has 13 residues. V was cut by 0 bases and J by 6 bases, with 7 bases left in between. DNA for the CDR3: TGCGCCAGCAGCTTGGATGCTCTTCAGCCCCAGCATTTT. Protein sequence: CASSLDALQPQHF.

The sample holds one count of this clone. V and J are TRBV27 and TRBJ1-1, with a tentative D call TRBD1 (5 bases). The CDR3 is 15 amino acids. Trimming removed 3 bases from V and 0 bases from J, with 11 bases in between. CDR1 MNHEY and CDR2 SMNVEV come from the germline V gene (reference sequence). Here the CDR3 reads CASSFGDRMNTEAFF. CDR3 sequence (DNA): TGTGCCAGCAGTTTCGGGGACCGCATGAACACTGAAGCTTTCTTT.

This sequence joins TRBV4-1 and TRBJ1-6; D not certain. V was pared by 0 bases and J by 8 bases, with 11 bases between. CDR1 and CDR2 (germline): MGHRA, YSYEKL. The CDR3 totals 15 residues. The CDR3 here is CASSQDWGLDSPLHF. DNA for the CDR3: TGCGCCAGCAGCCAAGATTGGGGATTGGATTCACCCCTCCACTTT.